Listed here are 20 T cell receptor beta chains from one sample, sequenced in a study of post-analysis software for immune sequencing data. Whole-study results and caveats: In patients, about five TRBV segments were more frequent than in controls, with TRBV5-6, TRBV5-1 and TRBV20-1 among them.

These receptors have no identified antigens. Presence of unique molecular identifiers characterized the TCR beta cDNA libraries. TCRdb called the PCR reads again in MiXCR, with one record for every CDR3 protein. Of about 820,000 distinct CDR3 sequences listed, about 57% are singletons. Specimen: blood. Source of these receptors: a girl under 18 with multiple sclerosis.

This clonotype was observed a few times. V and J are TRBV12-3 or TRBV12-4 and TRBJ2-5, with unresolved D. Matching the DNA end better, TRBJ2-7 makes the J call doubtful. The CDR3 extends over 15 amino acids. The CDR3 DNA follows: TGTGCCAGCAGTTTACGTTCGGCAGCAGGCTACGAGCAGTACTTC. Its translation: CASSLRSAAGYEQYF.

CDR3 coding DNA: TGCAGCGTCCCCGAAGGTAGCGGGAAAGAGACCCAGTACTTC. Protein: CSVPEGSGKETQYF. The rearrangement links TRBV29-1 to TRBJ2-5; TRBD2 agrees at 8 bases. In germline, CDR1 is SQVTM, CDR2 ANQGSEA. The CDR3 is made up of 14 amino acids. The V gene end was trimmed by 6 bases and the J gene end by 3 bases; junction bases not matched to a gene: 9.

V usage is TRBV9 and J usage is TRBJ2-1, with a tentative D call TRBD1 (7 bases). V lost 7 bases to trimming and J lost 3 bases, with 20 bases between them. The germline CDR1 and CDR2 sequences are SGDLS and YYNGEE. This CDR3 region has 16 residues. CDR3 in DNA: TGTGCCAGCGGGCGGGGACAGTCGGTCATCTACAATGAGCAGTTCTTC. Protein sequence: CASGRGQSVIYNEQFF.

The chain recombines TRBV3-1 with TRBJ1-2, with D tentatively TRBD1 (5 bases). Germline CDR1 LGHDT, CDR2 YNNKEL (reference sequence). The CDR3 loop spans 13 amino acids. The V gene lost 2 bases and the J gene lost 7 bases, with 11 bases spanning the gap. In DNA, the CDR3 is TGTGCCAGCAGCCAACCAGGGAAGGGTGGCTACACCTTC. Translation: CASSQPGKGGYTF.

This chain uses TRBV5-1 with TRBJ2-1; 10 bases line up with TRBD2. V shed 4 bases and J 3 bases; nucleotides not matched to a gene: 7. This CDR3 contains 16 residues. Germline lookup yields CDR1 SGHRS and CDR2 YFSETQ. CDR3 sequence: CASSPFSGRNYNEQFF. The CDR3 DNA reads as TGCGCCAGCAGCCCCTTTAGCGGGAGGAACTACAATGAGCAGTTCTTC.

A few counts support this clonotype. This rearrangement joins TRBV29-1 to TRBJ1-2; possibly TRBD1 for D (6 bases). The germline CDR1 and CDR2 sequences are SQVTM and ANQGSEA. The CDR3 runs 15 residues. Trimming took off 4 bases at V and 4 bases at J, with 19 bases between the two ends. The CDR3 sequence: CSVVLTAGGLYGYTF. In nucleotides, the CDR3 is TGCAGCGTTGTCCTCACAGCGGGGGGCCTCTATGGCTACACCTTC.

This clonotype has only a few counts. The chain uses TRBV14 and TRBJ1-2; tentative D call: TRBD1 (5 bases). The CDR3 consists of 14 residues. Germline V lookup: CDR1 SGHDN, CDR2 FVKESK. V dropped 1 base and J dropped 2 bases, with 8 bases sitting between them. CDR3 nucleotides: TGTGCCAGCAGCCAAGTCCCAGGGAACTATGGCTACACCTTC. The encoded protein is CASSQVPGNYGYTF.

Only one count was recorded for this clonotype. The rearrangement uses TRBV20-1 and TRBJ2-5, with 14 bases identical to TRBD2. Germline-derived CDR1 and CDR2 are DFQATT and SNEGSKA (reference sequence). V shed 1 base, J shed 4 bases, and the junction held 8 bases outside the gene matches. The CDR3 extends over 17 amino acids. Here the CDR3 DNA reads TGCAGTGCTAGAGCCCCCCTGACTAGCGGGGGGGGAGAGACCCAGTACTTC. As protein: CSARAPLTSGGGETQYF.

The chain uses TRBV21-1 and TRBJ2-5. The DNA end is a closer match to TRBJ2-7, so the J assignment may be wrong. TRBV21-1 is flagged as a pseudogene. The CDR3 runs 15 residues. DNA of the CDR3: TGTGCCAGCAGAGCAGCGTGGCAGCTAAACTACGAGCAGTACTTC. Translating gives CASRAAWQLNYEQYF.

This clonotype was observed a single time. The J gene is TRBJ2-1, the V gene TRBV29-1; D not resolved. Trimming removed 4 bases at V and 3 bases at J, with 7 bases between. Per germline, CDR1 SQVTM and CDR2 ANQGSEA. The CDR3 is made up of 12 amino acids. The CDR3 nucleotides read TGCAGCGTTGTCGGGCTCTACAATGAGCAGTTCTTC. This encodes CSVVGLYNEQFF.

This clonotype has a handful of counts. This chain connects TRBV29-1 to TRBJ2-5, with a tentative D call TRBD2 (7 bases). The V end was cut by 3 bases, the J end by 1 base, with 12 bases between. The CDR3 extends over 14 amino acids. CDR1 is SQVTM and CDR2 is ANQGSEA in the germline V gene. The CDR3 coding sequence is TGCAGCGTTGAGGGGGGGCCGTCCCAAGAGACCCAGTACTTC. It translates to CSVEGGPSQETQYF.

This chain links TRBV12-3 or TRBV12-4 with TRBJ1-5; 7 positions match TRBD1. Trimming took 7 bases from V and 2 from J; bases not matched to a gene: 5. This CDR3 is 14 amino acids long. CDR3 nucleotides: TGTGCCAGCACCCTGACAGGGCGCAATCAGCCCCAGCATTTT. It specifies CASTLTGRNQPQHF.

The chain couples TRBV20-1 to TRBJ2-7; the D gene could be TRBD1 or TRBD2 (5 bases each). The germline V gene has CDR1 DFQATT and CDR2 SNEGSKA (reference sequence). V lost 0 bases and J 2 bases, leaving 14 bases between the germline ends. The CDR3 is made up of 15 amino acids. For the CDR3, the DNA is TGCAGTGCTAGAGAAGTATCGGGGCTAACCTACGAGCAGTACTTC. The encoded protein is CSAREVSGLTYEQYF.

This chain connects TRBV21-1 to TRBJ1-1. TRBV21-1 is tagged as a pseudogene. The CDR3 is made up of 16 amino acids. The CDR3 coding sequence is TGTGCCAGCAGCAAAGAGTCAGGCAGGTACGACACTGAAGCTTTCTTT. Translating it yields CASSKESGRYDTEAFF.

J is TRBJ2-3 and V is TRBV7-9, with TRBD2 matching over 7 bases. The germline gives CDR1 SEHNR, CDR2 FQNEAQ (reference sequence). The CDR3 is made up of 15 amino acids. J gave up 5 bases and V 2 bases, and 7 bases lay outside the gene matches. This CDR3 reads CASSLTSGEGDTQYF. For the CDR3, the DNA is TGTGCCAGCAGCTTAACGAGCGGGGAGGGAGATACGCAGTATTTT.

The chain employs TRBV20-1 and TRBJ1-1; D is undetermined. Germline-derived CDR1 and CDR2 are DFQATT and SNEGSKA (reference sequence). This CDR3 comprises 12 residues. The germline V and J ends were trimmed by 4 bases and 4 bases, with 10 bases remaining between them. The CDR3 bases are TGCAGTGCTAAAGTGCCGGGCACTGAAGCTTTCTTT. As protein: CSAKVPGTEAFF.

This CDR3 is CSASVRQGGGYEQYF. In DNA form, the CDR3 reads TGCAGTGCTAGTGTGAGACAGGGGGGGGGCTACGAGCAGTACTTC. V gene TRBV20-1 combines with J gene TRBJ2-7; 9 bases fit TRBD1. The CDR3 is 15 residues long. The V segment lost 3 bases and the J segment 3 bases; nucleotides outside the gene matches: 9. The germline CDR1 and CDR2 sequences are DFQATT and SNEGSKA (reference sequence).

CDR3 in DNA: TGTGCCAGCAGTTTAGGCCCCAGCCACAATGAGCAGTTCTTC. It is translated as CASSLGPSHNEQFF. The rearrangement links TRBV12-3 or TRBV12-4 to TRBJ2-1; D not resolved. The V end lost 1 base, the J end lost 5 bases, and 9 bases lay between the germline ends. The length of the CDR3 is 14 residues.

The gene calls are TRBV29-1 and TRBJ2-1, with 11 bases identical to TRBD2. With 3 bases clipped from V and 4 bases from J, the junction kept 2 bases outside the gene matches. CDR3 size: 14 residues. Germline V gene sequence: CDR1 SQVTM, CDR2 ANQGSEA. Here the CDR3 DNA reads TGCAGCGTTGACGGGACTAGCGGTTACAATGAGCAGTTCTTC. Translation: CSVDGTSGYNEQFF.

This chain uses TRBV5-1 with TRBJ2-5, with TRBD2 matching over 7 bases. The trim removed 4 bases at V and 2 bases at J, leaving 8 bases unmatched. The length of the CDR3 is 15 residues. Germline V gene data show CDR1 as SGHRS and CDR2 as YFSETQ. The CDR3 DNA reads as TGCGCCAGCAGCGCGCGGGGGACGCCTCAAGAGACCCAGTACTTC. Amino acids: CASSARGTPQETQYF. The full variable domain, in which reference TRBV5-1 and TRBJ2-5 provide the parts outside the CDR3, is KAGVTQTPRYLIKTRGQQVTLSCSPISGHRSVSWYQQTPGQGLQFLFEYFSETQRNKGNFPGRFSGRQFSNSRSEMNVSTLELGDSALYLCASSARGTPQETQYFGPGTRLLVL.